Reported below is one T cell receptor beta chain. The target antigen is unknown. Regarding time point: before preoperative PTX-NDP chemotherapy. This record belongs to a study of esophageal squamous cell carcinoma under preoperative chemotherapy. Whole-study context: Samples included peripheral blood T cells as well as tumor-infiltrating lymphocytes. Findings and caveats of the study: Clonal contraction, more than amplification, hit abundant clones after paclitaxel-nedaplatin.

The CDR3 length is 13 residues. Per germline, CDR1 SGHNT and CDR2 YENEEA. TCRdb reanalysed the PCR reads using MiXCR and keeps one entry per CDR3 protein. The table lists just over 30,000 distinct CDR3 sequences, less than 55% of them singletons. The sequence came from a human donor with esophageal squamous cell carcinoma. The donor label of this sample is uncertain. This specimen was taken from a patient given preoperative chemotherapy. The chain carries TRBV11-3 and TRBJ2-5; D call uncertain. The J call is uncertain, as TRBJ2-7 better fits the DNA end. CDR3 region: CASSLESAYEQYF. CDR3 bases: TGTGCCAGCAGCTTAGAGTCCGCTTACGAGCAGTACTTC.